Presented here are 16 T cell receptor beta chains from one specimen sequenced in a study of technical replicates of blood from several donors (dated by TCRdb to about 2017). Libraries were built with the immunoSEQ multiplex PCR assay. TCRdb's version of the immuneACCESS table is confined to in-frame rearrangements and falls short of the full clone set. An unresolved V gene accounts for under half of the shortfall where checked; the remainder is of unknown origin. The sample contains 70,000 to 95,000 clones, 90% to 95% of them found a single time. The top ten constitute around 0.26% of the sample. The specimen was T cells isolated from PBMCs. These receptor sequences come from a human donor in good health.

The rearrangement joins TRBV4-1 to TRBJ2-5; TRBD2 aligns across 11 bases. The V gene's germline CDR1 is MGHRA and CDR2 YSYEKL. The ends lost 3 bases at V and 1 base at J; junction bases unmatched: 1. This CDR3 spans 15 amino acids. CDR3 nucleotide sequence: TGCGCCAGCAGCCATAGCGGGGGGGCCCAAGAGACCCAGTACTTC. Translation gives CASSHSGGAQETQYF.

The V and J genes are TRBV7-6 and TRBJ2-5; TRBD2 aligns across 7 bases. The CDR3 contains 18 residues. V lost 7 bases, J lost 1 base, and 18 bases stayed unmatched. Germline lookup yields CDR1 SGHVS and CDR2 FNYEAQ. CDR3 bases: TGTGCCAGCACCCTTCCAGCGGGGTTGGGAATCGTCCAAGAGACCCAGTACTTC. Residues: CASTLPAGLGIVQETQYF.

This chain uses TRBV25-1 with TRBJ2-7, with D perhaps matching TRBD1 (6 bases). CDR3 length: 11 residues. The V gene's germline CDR1 is MGHDK and CDR2 SYGVNS. The ends were cut back, 3 bases at V and 6 bases at J, with 6 bases in the middle. CDR3 nucleotides: TGTGCCAGCAGTGACAGGGGCGAGCAGTACTTC. As protein: CASSDRGEQYF.

V gene TRBV29-1 combines with J gene TRBJ1-4, with D unresolved. In germline, CDR1 is SQVTM, CDR2 ANQGSEA. The V end was cut by 4 bases, the J end by 0 bases, with 6 bases between. CDR3 length: 13 amino acids. The DNA for the CDR3 is TGCAGCGTTGGGGCAGCAACTAATGAAAAACTGTTTTTT. Translating it yields CSVGAATNEKLFF. The full variable domain, its missing parts supplied by reference TRBV29-1 and TRBJ1-4, is SAVISQKPSRDICQRGTSLTIQCQVDSQVTMMFWYRQQPGQSLTLIATANQGSEATYESGFVIDKFPISRPNLTFSTLTVSNMSPEDSSIYLCSVGAATNEKLFFGSGTQLSVL.

The chain couples TRBV14 to TRBJ1-2; D call uncertain. The CDR3 runs 15 residues. CDR1 SGHDN and CDR2 FVKESK come from the germline V gene. V was clipped by 0 bases and J by 8 bases, with 16 bases between them. The CDR3 DNA is TGTGCCAGCAGCCAAGACCACGGGTTGGGTTGGGGCTACACCTTC. This translates into CASSQDHGLGWGYTF.

The chain uses TRBV6-6 and TRBJ2-5, with 10 positions matching TRBD1. CDR1 MNHNY and CDR2 SVGAGI come from the germline V gene (reference sequence). V shed 6 bases, J shed 5 bases, and the junction held 6 bases outside the gene matches. This CDR3 comprises 14 residues. Written as DNA, the CDR3 is TGTGCCAGCAGCTCGACAGGGGGCTGGGAGACCCAGTACTTC. It translates to CASSSTGGWETQYF.

The chain employs TRBV10-3 and TRBJ1-3; D unclear. The V end lost 7 bases, the J end lost 0 bases, and 10 bases lay between the germline ends. The CDR3 consists of 14 residues. Germline V gives CDR1 ENHRY, CDR2 SYGVKD. DNA for the CDR3: TGTGCCATCACCTCGACGGGCTCTGGAAACACCATATATTTT. This encodes CAITSTGSGNTIYF.

The chain has TRBV27 and TRBJ2-7; D perhaps matches TRBD1 (5 bases). Germline V gene data show CDR1 as MNHEY and CDR2 as SMNVEV (reference sequence). The CDR3 is made up of 14 amino acids. The V end lost 5 bases, the J end lost 0 bases, and 11 bases lay between the germline ends. CDR3 coding DNA: TGTGCCAGCAGTGTACAGGCCCTCTCCTACGAGCAGTACTTC. This gives the protein CASSVQALSYEQYF.

This chain links TRBV28 with TRBJ1-4, with TRBD1 matching 10 bases. Germline V gene data show CDR1 as MDHEN and CDR2 as SYDVKM. The V segment lost 2 bases and the J segment 6 bases; nucleotides outside the gene matches: 3. The length of the CDR3 is 15 residues. CDR3 amino acids: CASSLMGQGYEKLFF. In DNA form, the CDR3 reads TGTGCCAGCAGTTTAATGGGACAGGGGTATGAAAAACTGTTTTTT.

The chain uses TRBV11-2 and TRBJ1-2; TRBD1 agrees at 8 bases. CDR1 is SGHAT, CDR2 FQNNGV, per germline. With 1 base clipped from V and 5 bases from J, the junction kept 6 bases outside the gene matches. The CDR3 loop spans 15 amino acids. The CDR3 here is CASSLAAGGPYGYTF. The CDR3 nucleotides read TGTGCCAGCAGCTTAGCGGCAGGGGGCCCTTATGGCTACACCTTC.

This chain uses TRBV28 with TRBJ2-7, with 14 bases fitting TRBD2. Germline V lookup: CDR1 MDHEN, CDR2 SYDVKM. The length of the CDR3 is 19 residues. V gave up 5 bases and J gave up 4 bases; unmatched junction bases: 16. As DNA, the CDR3 is TGTGCCAGCAGTCCCACGCCCGGGACTAGCGGGAGCTGGCTTTACGAGCAGTACTTC. Translation gives CASSPTPGTSGSWLYEQYF.

This chain uses TRBV7-3 with TRBJ1-6; D is undetermined. The germline CDR1 and CDR2 sequences are SGHTA and FQGTGA. This CDR3 is built from 15 residues. The germline V and J ends were trimmed by 5 bases and 6 bases, with 14 bases remaining between them. In nucleotides, the CDR3 is TGTGCCAGCAGCCTACTGCACGGGTTTAATTCACCCCTCCACTTT. It specifies CASSLLHGFNSPLHF.

The chain couples TRBV5-1 to TRBJ2-2; tentative D call: TRBD1 (6 bases). The CDR3 sequence is 15 residues long. The germline gives CDR1 SGHRS, CDR2 YFSETQ. V shed 3 bases and J shed 5 bases, with 14 bases lying between them. CDR3 in amino acids: CASSSRGEGTGELFF. The CDR3 DNA reads TGCGCCAGCAGCTCCAGGGGCGAGGGGACCGGGGAGCTGTTTTTT.

The rearrangement joins TRBV7-6 to TRBJ2-1, with TRBD2 matching over 7 bases. CDR1 SGHVS and CDR2 FNYEAQ come from the germline V gene. The V and J ends lost 1 base and 0 bases, in that order; junction bases with no gene match: 3. The length of the CDR3 is 16 residues. CDR3 coding DNA: TGTGCCAGCAGCTTAGATTCTAGCGGCTCCTACAATGAGCAGTTCTTC. Its translation is CASSLDSSGSYNEQFF. Looking up the rest from reference TRBV7-6 and TRBJ2-1 gives the full variable domain: GAGVSQSPRYKVTKRGQDVALRCDPISGHVSLYWYRQALGQGPEFLTYFNYEAQQDKSGLPNDRFSAERPEGSISTLTIQRTEQRDSAMYRCASSLDSSGSYNEQFFGPGTRLTVL.

About this clone itself: At one of its ends the junction is not consistent with the germline gene, which may arise from a read error. The V gene is TRBV20-1, the J gene TRBJ2-5; D might be TRBD1 (5 bases). This CDR3 has 11 residues. The germline gives CDR1 DFQATT, CDR2 SNEGSKA (reference sequence). The CDR3 sequence: CGLGDQETQYF. CDR3 bases: TGTGGGCTAGGGGATCAAGAGACCCAGTACTTC.

This rearrangement joins TRBV29-1 to TRBJ2-1, with 10 nucleotides matching TRBD1. Losses at the gene ends were 6 bases for V and 8 bases for J; bases not matched to a gene: 13. The CDR3 is made up of 15 amino acids. Per the germline V gene, CDR1 is SQVTM and CDR2 is ANQGSEA. The CDR3 bases are TGCAGCGTAGAACCCGTGAGGACAGGGGGGGATGAGCAGTTCTTC. Its protein product is CSVEPVRTGGDEQFF.